This T cell receptor beta chain was profiled in a study of vaccination and CD4 T cells after COVID-19. About the study: Convalescent participants consisted of six males and four females, two being Hispanic.

This clonotype was picked up a small number of times. Its antigen remains unknown. Treatment given: approximately 9-day PBMC culture with coronavirus spike peptide pools or control peptides (ViraFEST assay). Trimming removed 0 bases at V and 7 bases at J, with 13 bases between. The CDR3 is 15 residues long. Germline CDR1 and CDR2: MNHEY and SVGEGT. The Oncomine TCR Beta short-read assay was applied to DNA of cultured CD4+ T cells. Using its own MiXCR run on the PCR reads, TCRdb lists one record per CDR3 protein. This sample has about 10,000 distinct CDR3 sequences, with approximately 26% found just once.

The chain uses TRBV6-2 or TRBV6-3 and TRBJ2-1; D tentatively fits TRBD1 or TRBD2 (5 bases each). The source material was CD4+ T cells from blood, cultured in vitro, sampled before SARS-CoV-2 vaccination. This TCR came from a human donor who received a COVID-19 vaccine. CDR3 bases: TGTGCCAGCAGTTACTCCGGCGGATGGGGGAATGAGCAGTTCTTC. It translates to CASSYSGGWGNEQFF.